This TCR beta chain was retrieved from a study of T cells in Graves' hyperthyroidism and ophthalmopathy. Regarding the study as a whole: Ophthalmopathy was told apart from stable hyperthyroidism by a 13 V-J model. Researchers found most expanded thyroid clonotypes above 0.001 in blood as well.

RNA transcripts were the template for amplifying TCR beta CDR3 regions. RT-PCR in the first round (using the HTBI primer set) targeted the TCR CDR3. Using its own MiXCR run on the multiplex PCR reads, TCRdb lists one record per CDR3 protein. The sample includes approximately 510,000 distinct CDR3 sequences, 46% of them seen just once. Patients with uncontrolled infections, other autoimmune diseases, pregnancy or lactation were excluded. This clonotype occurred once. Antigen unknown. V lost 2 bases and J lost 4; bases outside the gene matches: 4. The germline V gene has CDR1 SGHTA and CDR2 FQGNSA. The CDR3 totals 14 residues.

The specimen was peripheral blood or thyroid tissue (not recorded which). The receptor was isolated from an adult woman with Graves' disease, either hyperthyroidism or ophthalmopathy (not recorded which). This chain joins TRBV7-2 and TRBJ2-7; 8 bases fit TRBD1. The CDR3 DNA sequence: TGTGCCAGCAGCTTACAGGGGGCTCGGTACGAGCAGTACTTC. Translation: CASSLQGARYEQYF.